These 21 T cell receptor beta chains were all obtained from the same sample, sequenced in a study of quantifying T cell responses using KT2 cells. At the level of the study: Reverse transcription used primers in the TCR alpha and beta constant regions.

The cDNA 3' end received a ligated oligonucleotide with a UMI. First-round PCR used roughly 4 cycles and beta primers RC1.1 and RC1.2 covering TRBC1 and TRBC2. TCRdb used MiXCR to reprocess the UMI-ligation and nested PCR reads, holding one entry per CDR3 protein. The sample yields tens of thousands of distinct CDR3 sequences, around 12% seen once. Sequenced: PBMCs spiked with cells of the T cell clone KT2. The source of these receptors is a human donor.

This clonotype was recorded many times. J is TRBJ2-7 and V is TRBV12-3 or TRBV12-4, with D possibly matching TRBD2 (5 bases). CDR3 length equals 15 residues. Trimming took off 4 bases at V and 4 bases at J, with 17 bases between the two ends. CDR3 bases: TGTGCCAGCAGTTCCTTGAGGGCTAAAGAGTACGAGCAGTACTTC. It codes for CASSSLRAKEYEQYF.

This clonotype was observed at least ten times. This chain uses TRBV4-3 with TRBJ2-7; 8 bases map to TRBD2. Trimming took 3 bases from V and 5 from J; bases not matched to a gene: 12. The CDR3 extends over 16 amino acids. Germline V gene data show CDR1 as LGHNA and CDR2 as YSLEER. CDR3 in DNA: TGCGCCAGCAGCCACCCACCCCCACTAGCGGTCCACGAGCAGTACTTC. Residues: CASSHPPPLAVHEQYF.

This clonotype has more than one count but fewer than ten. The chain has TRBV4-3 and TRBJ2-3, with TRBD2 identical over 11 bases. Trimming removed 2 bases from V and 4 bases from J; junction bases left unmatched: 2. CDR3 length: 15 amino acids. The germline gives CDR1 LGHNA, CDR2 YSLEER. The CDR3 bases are TGCGCCAGCAGCCAACTAGCGGGAGGATCAGATACGCAGTATTTT. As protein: CASSQLAGGSDTQYF.

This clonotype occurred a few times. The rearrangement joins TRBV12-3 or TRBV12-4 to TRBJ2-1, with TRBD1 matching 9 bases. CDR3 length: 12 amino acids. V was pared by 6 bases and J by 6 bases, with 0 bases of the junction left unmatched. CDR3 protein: CASRTGGNEQFF. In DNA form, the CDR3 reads TGTGCCAGCAGGACAGGGGGCAATGAGCAGTTCTTC.

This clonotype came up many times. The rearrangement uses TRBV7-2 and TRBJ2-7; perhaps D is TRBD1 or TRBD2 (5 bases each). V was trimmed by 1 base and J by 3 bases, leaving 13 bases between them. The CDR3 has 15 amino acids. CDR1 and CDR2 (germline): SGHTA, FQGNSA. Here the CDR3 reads CASSLVGDGYYEQYF. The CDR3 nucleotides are TGTGCCAGCAGCTTAGTCGGGGACGGCTACTACGAGCAGTACTTC.

The CDR3 nucleotides read TGTGCCAGCAGTTTTGACAGGGACCAAGAGACCCAGTACTTC. The encoded protein is CASSFDRDQETQYF. J is TRBJ2-5 and V is TRBV6-1, with 7 bases identical to TRBD1. Germline CDR1 is MNHNS and CDR2 is SASEGT. The CDR3 runs 14 residues. Trimming at V came to 5 bases and at J to 0 bases, leaving 3 bases not matched to a gene.

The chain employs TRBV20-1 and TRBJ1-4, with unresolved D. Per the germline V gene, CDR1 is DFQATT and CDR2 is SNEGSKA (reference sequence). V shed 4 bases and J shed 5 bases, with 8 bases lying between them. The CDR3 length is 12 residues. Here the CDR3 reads CSATYENEKLFF. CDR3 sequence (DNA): TGCAGTGCTACTTACGAGAATGAAAAACTGTTTTTT.

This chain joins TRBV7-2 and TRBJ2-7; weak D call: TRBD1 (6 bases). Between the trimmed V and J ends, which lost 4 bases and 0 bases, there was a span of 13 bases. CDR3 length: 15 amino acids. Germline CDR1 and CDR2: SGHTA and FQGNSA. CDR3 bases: TGTGCCAGCAGCTCCCAGGGGTCCACCTCCTACGAGCAGTACTTC. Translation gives CASSSQGSTSYEQYF.

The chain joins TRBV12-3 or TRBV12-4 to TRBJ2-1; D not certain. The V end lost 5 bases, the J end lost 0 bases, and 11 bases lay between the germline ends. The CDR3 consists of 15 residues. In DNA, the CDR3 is TGTGCCAGCAGTACCTCCCCCAGCTCCTACAATGAGCAGTTCTTC. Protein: CASSTSPSSYNEQFF.

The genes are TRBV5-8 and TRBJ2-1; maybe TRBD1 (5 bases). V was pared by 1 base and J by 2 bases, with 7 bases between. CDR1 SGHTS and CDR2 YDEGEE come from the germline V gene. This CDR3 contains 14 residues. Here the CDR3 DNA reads TGTGCCAGCAGCTTGTCAGGGCCCTACAATGAGCAGTTCTTC. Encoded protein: CASSLSGPYNEQFF.

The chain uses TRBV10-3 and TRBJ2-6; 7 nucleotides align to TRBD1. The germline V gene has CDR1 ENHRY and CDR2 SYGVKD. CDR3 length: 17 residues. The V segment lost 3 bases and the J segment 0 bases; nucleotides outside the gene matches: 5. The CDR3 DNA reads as TGTGCCATCAGTGATTACGGACAGGCCTCTGGGGCCAACGTCCTGACTTTC. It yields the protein CAISDYGQASGANVLTF.

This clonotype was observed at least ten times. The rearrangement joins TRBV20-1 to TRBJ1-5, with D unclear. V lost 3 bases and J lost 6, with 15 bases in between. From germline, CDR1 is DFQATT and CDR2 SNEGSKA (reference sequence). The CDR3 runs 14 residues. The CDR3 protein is CSARFRGEGQPQHF. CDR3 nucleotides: TGCAGTGCTAGGTTCCGGGGTGAGGGTCAGCCCCAGCATTTT.

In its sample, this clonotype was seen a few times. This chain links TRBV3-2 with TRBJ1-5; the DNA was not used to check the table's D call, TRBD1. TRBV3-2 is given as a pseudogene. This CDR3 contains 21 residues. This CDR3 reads CASSQRCRGQGFTCGNQPQHF. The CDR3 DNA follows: TGTGCCAGCAGCCAACGATGCCGGGGCCAGGGGTTCACCTGTGGCAATCAGCCCCAGCATTTT.

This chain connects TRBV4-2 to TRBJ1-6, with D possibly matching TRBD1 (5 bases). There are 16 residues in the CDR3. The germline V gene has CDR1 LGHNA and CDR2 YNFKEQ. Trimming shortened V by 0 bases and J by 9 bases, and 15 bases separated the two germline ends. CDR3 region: CASSQEFGANTSPLHF. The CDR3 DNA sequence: TGTGCCAGCAGCCAAGAATTCGGGGCCAATACTTCACCCCTCCACTTT.

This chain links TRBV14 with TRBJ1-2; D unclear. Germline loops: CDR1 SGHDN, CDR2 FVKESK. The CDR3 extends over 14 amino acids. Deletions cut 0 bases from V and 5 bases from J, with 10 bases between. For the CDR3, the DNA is TGTGCCAGCAGCCAAGAAGGGAGGTATTATGGCTACACCTTC. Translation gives CASSQEGRYYGYTF.

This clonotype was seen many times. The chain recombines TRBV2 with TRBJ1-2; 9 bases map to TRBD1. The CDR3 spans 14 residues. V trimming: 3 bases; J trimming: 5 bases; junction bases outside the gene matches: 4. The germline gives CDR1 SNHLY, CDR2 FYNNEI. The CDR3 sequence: CASSEDRGLYGYTF. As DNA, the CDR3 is TGTGCCAGCAGTGAGGACAGGGGACTTTATGGCTACACCTTC. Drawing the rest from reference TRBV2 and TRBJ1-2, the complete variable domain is EPEVTQTPSHQVTQMGQEVILRCVPISNHLYFYWYRQILGQKVEFLVSFYNNEISEKSEIFDDQFSVERPDGSNFTLKIRSTKLEDSAMYFCASSEDRGLYGYTFGSGTRLTVV.

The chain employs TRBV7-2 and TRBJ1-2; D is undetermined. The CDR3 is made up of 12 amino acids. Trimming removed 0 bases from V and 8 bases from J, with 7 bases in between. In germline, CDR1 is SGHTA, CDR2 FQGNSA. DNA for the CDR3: TGTGCCAGCAGCTTAGCAGGGTTCGGCTACACCTTC. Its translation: CASSLAGFGYTF.

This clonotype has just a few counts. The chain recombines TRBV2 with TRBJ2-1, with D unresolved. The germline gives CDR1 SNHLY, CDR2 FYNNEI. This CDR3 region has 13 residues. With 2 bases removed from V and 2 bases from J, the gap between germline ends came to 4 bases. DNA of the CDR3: TGTGCCAGCAGTGAAAGGGCCTACAATGAGCAGTTCTTC. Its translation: CASSERAYNEQFF.

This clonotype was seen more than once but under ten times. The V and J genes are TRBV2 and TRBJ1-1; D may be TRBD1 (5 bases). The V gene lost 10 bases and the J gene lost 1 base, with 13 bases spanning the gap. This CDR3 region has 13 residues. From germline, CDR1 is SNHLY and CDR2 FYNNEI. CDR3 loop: CAMTRDKNTEAFF. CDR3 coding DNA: TGTGCCATGACCAGGGATAAGAACACTGAAGCTTTCTTT. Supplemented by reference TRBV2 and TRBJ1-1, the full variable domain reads EPEVTQTPSHQVTQMGQEVILRCVPISNHLYFYWYRQILGQKVEFLVSFYNNEISEKSEIFDDQFSVERPDGSNFTLKIRSTKLEDSAMYFCAMTRDKNTEAFFGQGTRLTVV.

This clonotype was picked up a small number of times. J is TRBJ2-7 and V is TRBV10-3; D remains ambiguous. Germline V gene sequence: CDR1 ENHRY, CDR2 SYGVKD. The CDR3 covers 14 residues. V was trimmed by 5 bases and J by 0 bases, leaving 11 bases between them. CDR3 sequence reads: CAISSTGPSYEQYF. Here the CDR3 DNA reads TGTGCCATCAGTTCCACCGGGCCCTCCTACGAGCAGTACTTC.

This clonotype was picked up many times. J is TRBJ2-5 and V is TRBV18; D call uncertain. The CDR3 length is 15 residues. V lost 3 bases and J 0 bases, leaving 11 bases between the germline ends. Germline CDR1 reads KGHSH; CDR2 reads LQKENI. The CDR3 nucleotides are TGTGCCAGCTCACCTGGCATCCCGTACCAAGAGACCCAGTACTTC. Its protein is CASSPGIPYQETQYF.